The subject of this entry is one TCR beta chain. The antigen is undetermined. This specimen belongs to a study of blood T cells in healthy people across ages. Study observations and caveats: Naive and antigen-experienced cells were not separated, limiting conclusive comparison.

Drawn from each donor were 8.5 to 10 milliliters of peripheral blood. A minimum of 7 million PBMCs was isolated per sample. Primed by a sample-barcoded 5' primer and a J-beta primer mix, a second PCR proceeded for roughly 6 to 12 cycles. Each cDNA molecule was tagged by a template-switch adaptor that had 12 random nucleotides. TCRdb recomputed calls from the 5' RACE reads with MiXCR, one row per CDR3 protein. Among hundreds of thousands of distinct CDR3 sequences listed, around three fifths were seen once. CDR3 size: 13 residues. V was trimmed by 4 bases and J by 10 bases, leaving 17 bases between them. From germline, CDR1 is SGHDT and CDR2 YYEEEE.

The receptor was isolated from a man aged 35-49 years in good health. Material: blood. The chain joins TRBV5-6 to TRBJ1-2; D unresolved. The CDR3 is CASSLSLAILYTF. The CDR3 DNA reads TGTGCCAGCAGCCTTTCACTGGCAATCCTCTACACCTTC.